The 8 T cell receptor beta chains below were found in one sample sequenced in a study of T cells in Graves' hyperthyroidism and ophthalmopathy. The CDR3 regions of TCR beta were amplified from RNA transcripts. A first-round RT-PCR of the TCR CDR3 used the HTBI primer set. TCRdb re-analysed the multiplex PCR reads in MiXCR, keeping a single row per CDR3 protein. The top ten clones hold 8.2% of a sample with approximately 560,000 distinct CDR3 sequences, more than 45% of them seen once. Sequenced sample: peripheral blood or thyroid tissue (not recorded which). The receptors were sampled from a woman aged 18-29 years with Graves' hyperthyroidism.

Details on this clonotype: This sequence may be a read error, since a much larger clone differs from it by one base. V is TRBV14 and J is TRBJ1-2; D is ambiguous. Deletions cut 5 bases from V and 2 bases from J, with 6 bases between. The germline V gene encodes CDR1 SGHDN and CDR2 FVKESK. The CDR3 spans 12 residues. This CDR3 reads CASSWENYGYTF. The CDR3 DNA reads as TGTGCCAGCAGCTGGGAAAACTATGGCTACACCTTC.

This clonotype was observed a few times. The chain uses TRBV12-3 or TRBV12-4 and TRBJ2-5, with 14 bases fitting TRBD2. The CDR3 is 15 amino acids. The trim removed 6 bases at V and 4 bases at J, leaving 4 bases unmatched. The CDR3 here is CASRPGLAGAETQYF. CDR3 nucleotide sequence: TGTGCCAGCAGACCGGGACTAGCGGGAGCAGAGACCCAGTACTTC.

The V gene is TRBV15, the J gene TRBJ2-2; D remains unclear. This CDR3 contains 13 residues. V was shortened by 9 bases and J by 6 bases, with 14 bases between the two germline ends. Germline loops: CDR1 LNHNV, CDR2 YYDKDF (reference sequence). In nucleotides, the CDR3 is TGTGCCACGCGCGAACCGGGCCCCGGGGAGCTGTTTTTT. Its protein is CATREPGPGELFF.

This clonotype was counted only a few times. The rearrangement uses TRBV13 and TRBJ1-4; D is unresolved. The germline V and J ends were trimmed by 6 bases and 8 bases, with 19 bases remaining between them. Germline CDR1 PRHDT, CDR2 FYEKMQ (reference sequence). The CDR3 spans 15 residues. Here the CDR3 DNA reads TGTGCCAGCAGTTACTCGATGGCCGGGAAGGAAAAACTGTTTTTT. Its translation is CASSYSMAGKEKLFF.

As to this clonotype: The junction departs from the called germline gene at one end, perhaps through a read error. The CDR3 protein is CASSLGGSNYGYTF. The CDR3 DNA reads TGCGCCAGCAGCCTGGGGGGATCTAACTATGGCTACACCTTC. The genes are TRBV7-9 and TRBJ1-2; tentative D call: TRBD1 (5 bases). The CDR3 runs 14 residues. CDR1 and CDR2 (germline): SEHNR, FQNEAQ (reference sequence).

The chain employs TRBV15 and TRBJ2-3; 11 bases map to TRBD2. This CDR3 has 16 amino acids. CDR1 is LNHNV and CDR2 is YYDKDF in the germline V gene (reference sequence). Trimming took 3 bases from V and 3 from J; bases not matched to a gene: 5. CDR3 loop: CATSSGTSGATDTQYF. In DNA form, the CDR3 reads TGTGCCACCAGCAGTGGGACTAGCGGAGCTACAGATACGCAGTATTTT.

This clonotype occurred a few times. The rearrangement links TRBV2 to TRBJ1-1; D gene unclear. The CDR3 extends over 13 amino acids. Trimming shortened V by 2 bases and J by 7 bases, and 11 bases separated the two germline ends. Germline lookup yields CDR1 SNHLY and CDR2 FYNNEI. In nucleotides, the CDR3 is TGTGCCAGCAGTGAAAGCGGGCATATTGAAGCTTTCTTT. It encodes CASSESGHIEAFF.

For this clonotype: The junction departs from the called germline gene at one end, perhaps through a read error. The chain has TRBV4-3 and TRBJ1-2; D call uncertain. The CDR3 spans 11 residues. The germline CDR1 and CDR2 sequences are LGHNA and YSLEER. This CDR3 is CASSRDRNFIF. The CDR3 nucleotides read TGCGCCAGCAGCCGAGATCGTAATTTTATCTTC.